Listed below are T cell receptor beta chains from one sample, sequenced in a study of shared clonotypes between healthy human individuals. Sequencing used immunoSEQ multiplex PCR; TCRdb keeps in-frame clones, though not all of them. The data contain 330,000 or so clones, around 79% of them singletons. Sample: memory CD4+ T cells sorted from blood. The source of these receptors is a young man in good health. Both conserved end residues are part of each CDR3. Each record gives: clone size, V gene, J gene, D gene, CDR3 DNA, CDR3 protein. The D gene is left open where the match is weak. Only some rows state a clone size, as once, few, many or a class for expanded clones.

>-|TRBV5-1|TRBJ2-5|-
TGCGCCAGCAGCTTGGGGCGGGACCTGCTTGGAGAGACCCAGTACTTC
CASSLGRDLLGETQYF
>-|TRBV30|TRBJ2-1|-
TGTGCCTGGAGTGTACGCAGGGGCAATGAGCAGTTCTTC
CAWSVRRGNEQFF
>-|TRBV5-1|TRBJ2-2|-
TGCGCCAGCAGCTTGGCCGTTGGGAACACCGGGGAGCTGTTTTTT
CASSLAVGNTGELFF
>-|TRBV5-4|TRBJ2-1|TRBD2
TGTGCCTCTGGGGCGGGAGGGGTACAGAATGAGCAGTTCTTC
CASGAGGVQNEQFF
>-|TRBV4-3|TRBJ2-7|-
TGCGCCAGCAGCCAAGACCCAGAGGGAGGTTACGAGCAGTACTTC
CASSQDPEGGYEQYF
>few|TRBV28|TRBJ1-3|-
TGTGCCAGCATGTCGTTGTTGACAGCCTTTGGAAACACCATATATTTT
CASMSLLTAFGNTIYF
>few|TRBV2|TRBJ2-2|TRBD2
TGTGCCAGCAGACTAGCGCCGAACACCGGGGAGCTGTTTTTT
CASRLAPNTGELFF
>-|TRBV5-1|TRBJ2-3|-
TGCGCCAGCAGCTTGGAAGGAGATACGCAGTATTTT
CASSLEGDTQYF
>-|TRBV6-1|TRBJ2-2|TRBD2
TGTGCCAGCAGTGACCCGAGCGGGAGGGGAACCGGGGAGCTGTTTTTT
CASSDPSGRGTGELFF
>-|TRBV18|TRBJ1-4|-
TGTGCCAGCTCACCATACGGAAGTGCAACTAATGAAAAACTGTTTTTT
CASSPYGSATNEKLFF
>-|TRBV7-6|TRBJ2-3|-
TGTGCCAGCAGCCCAGACGCAGATACGCAGTATTTT
CASSPDADTQYF
>-|TRBV6-1|TRBJ1-5|-
TGTGCCAGCAGTGAACGAGGGCGGGGCAATCAGCCCCAGCATTTT
CASSERGRGNQPQHF
>-|TRBV30|TRBJ2-7|TRBD2
TGTGCCTGGAGACCCCTCGGACTAGCGGGAGGGCCAGTTGAGCAGTACTTC
CAWRPLGLAGGPVEQYF
>-|TRBV18|TRBJ2-5|-
TGTGCCAGCTCACCACCAATCCGCCACCAAGAGACCCAGTACTTC
CASSPPIRHQETQYF
>-|TRBV27|TRBJ1-2|TRBD1
TGTGCCAGCAGTTTATCGGACAGGGTTCCCTATGGCTACACCTTC
CASSLSDRVPYGYTF
>-|TRBV30|TRBJ1-2|-
TGTGCCTGGAGTGAAATGAGAGGCAACTATGGCTACACCTTC
CAWSEMRGNYGYTF
>-|TRBV29-1|TRBJ1-1|TRBD1
TGCAGCGTGACCGGGACAGGGAGCACTGAAGCTTTCTTT
CSVTGTGSTEAFF
>many|TRBV20-1|TRBJ2-3|-
TGCAGTGCTAGGGGGGGAGATACGCAGTATTTT
CSARGGDTQYF
>few|TRBV2|TRBJ2-2|-
TGTGCCAGCAAAGGGACTCGAAACACCGGGGAGCTGTTTTTT
CASKGTRNTGELFF
>-|TRBV11-3|TRBJ2-2|TRBD1
TGTGCCAGCAGCCAGGGGACAGCTATAAACACCGGGGAGCTGTTTTTT
CASSQGTAINTGELFF
>many|TRBV12-5|TRBJ2-7|-
TGTGCTAGTGGTTTTGGAAGCGGGCGGGAGCAGTACTTC
CASGFGSGREQYF
>-|TRBV11-3|TRBJ2-3|-
TGTGCCAGCCCTCCCGGTAGCACAGATACGCAGTATTTT
CASPPGSTDTQYF
>once|TRBV18|TRBJ2-1|-
TGTGCCAGCTCACCATTTTCCGGGTACGAGCAGTTCTTC
CASSPFSGYEQFF
>once|TRBV5-5|TRBJ2-1|TRBD2
TGTGCCAGCAGCACCGGACTAGCGGGAGGGCCATTGAATGAGCAGTTCTTC
CASSTGLAGGPLNEQFF
>-|TRBV19|TRBJ2-3|-
TGTGCCAGTAGTATACTAGTCACAGATACGCAGTATTTT
CASSILVTDTQYF
>-|TRBV5-1|TRBJ2-1|-
TGCGCCAGCAGCTTGGATGGGCCATACAATGAGCAGTTCTTC
CASSLDGPYNEQFF
>-|TRBV7-2|TRBJ2-5|-
TGTGCCAGCAGCATGGGGCGTGTGCAAGAGACCCAGTACTTC
CASSMGRVQETQYF
>-|TRBV29-1|TRBJ2-7|TRBD2
TGCAGCGTCACCCTACAGGGTTCGATACCTAGACTAGCGACTTACGAGCAGTACTTC
CSVTLQGSIPRLATYEQYF